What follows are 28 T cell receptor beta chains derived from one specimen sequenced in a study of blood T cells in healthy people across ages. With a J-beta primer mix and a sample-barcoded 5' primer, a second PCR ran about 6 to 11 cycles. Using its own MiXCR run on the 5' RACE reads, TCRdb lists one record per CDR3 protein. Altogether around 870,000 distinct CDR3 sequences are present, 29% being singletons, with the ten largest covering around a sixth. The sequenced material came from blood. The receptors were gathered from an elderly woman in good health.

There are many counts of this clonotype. This CDR3 reads CASSQGWGDYEQYF. In DNA form, the CDR3 reads TGCGCCAGCAGCCAGGGGTGGGGTGACTACGAGCAGTACTTC. The chain uses TRBV4-3 and TRBJ2-7; D gene uncertain. The CDR3 has 14 residues. Trimming left V 3 bases short and J 3 bases short, with 12 bases between. CDR1 LGHNA and CDR2 YSLEER come from the germline V gene.

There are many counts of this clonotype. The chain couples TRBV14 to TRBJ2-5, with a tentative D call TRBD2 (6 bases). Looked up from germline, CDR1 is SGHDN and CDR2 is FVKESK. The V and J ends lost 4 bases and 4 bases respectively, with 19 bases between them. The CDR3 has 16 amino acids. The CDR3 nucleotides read TGTGCCAGCAGCCTATCGATCTTTCAGCGGGCAGAGACCCAGTACTTC. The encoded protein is CASSLSIFQRAETQYF.

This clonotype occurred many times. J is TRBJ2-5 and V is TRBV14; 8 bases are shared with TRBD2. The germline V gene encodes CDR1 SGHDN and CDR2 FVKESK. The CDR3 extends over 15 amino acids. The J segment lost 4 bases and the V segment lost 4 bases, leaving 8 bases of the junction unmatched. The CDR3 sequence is CASSRPGTSRETQYF. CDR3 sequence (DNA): TGTGCCAGCAGCCGACCCGGGACTAGTAGAGAGACCCAGTACTTC. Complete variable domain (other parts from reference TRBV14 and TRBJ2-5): EAGVTQFPSHSVIEKGQTVTLRCDPISGHDNLYWYRRVMGKEIKFLLHFVKESKQDESGMPNNRFLAERTGGTYSTLKVQPAELEDSGVYFCASSRPGTSRETQYFGPGTRLLVL.

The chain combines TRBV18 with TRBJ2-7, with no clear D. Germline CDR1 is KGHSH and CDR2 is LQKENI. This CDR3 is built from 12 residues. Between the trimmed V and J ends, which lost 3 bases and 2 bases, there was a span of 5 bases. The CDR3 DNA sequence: TGTGCCAGCTCACCGGCCACCTACGAGCAGTACTTC. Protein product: CASSPATYEQYF.

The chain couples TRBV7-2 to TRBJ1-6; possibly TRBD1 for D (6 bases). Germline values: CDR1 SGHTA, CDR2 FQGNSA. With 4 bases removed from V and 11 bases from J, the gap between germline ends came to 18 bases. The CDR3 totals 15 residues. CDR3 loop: CASSYPSGAGPPLHF. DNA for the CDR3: TGTGCCAGCAGCTACCCCTCGGGGGCGGGTCCACCCCTCCACTTT.

The CDR3 region is CAARGRASGKLFF. CDR3 coding DNA: TGTGCCGCCCGGGGGAGGGCGAGCGGGAAACTGTTTTTT. The V gene is TRBV25-1, the J gene TRBJ1-4; weak D call: TRBD1 (5 bases). CDR1 is MGHDK, CDR2 SYGVNS, per germline. The CDR3 has 13 residues. Trimming took off 11 bases at V and 11 bases at J, with 21 bases between the two ends.

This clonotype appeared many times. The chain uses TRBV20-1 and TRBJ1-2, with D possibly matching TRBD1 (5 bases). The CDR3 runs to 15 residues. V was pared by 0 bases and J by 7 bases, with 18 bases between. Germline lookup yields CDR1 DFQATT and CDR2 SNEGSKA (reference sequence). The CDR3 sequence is CSARDRWKGLGGYTF. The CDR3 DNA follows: TGCAGTGCTAGAGATAGGTGGAAGGGACTCGGTGGCTACACCTTC.

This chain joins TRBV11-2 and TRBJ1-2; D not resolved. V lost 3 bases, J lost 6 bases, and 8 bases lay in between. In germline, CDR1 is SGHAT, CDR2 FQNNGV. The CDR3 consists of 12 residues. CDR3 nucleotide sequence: TGTGCCAGCAGCTTCCCCTTCAATGGCTACACCTTC. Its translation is CASSFPFNGYTF.

The CDR3: CASSGSSGSNHEQYF. CDR3 in DNA: TGCGCCAGCAGCGGATCTAGCGGGAGTAACCACGAGCAGTACTTC. The chain carries TRBV5-1 and TRBJ2-7; 10 bases map to TRBD2. V gave up 4 bases and J gave up 5 bases; unmatched junction bases: 9. CDR3 length equals 15 residues. Germline lookup yields CDR1 SGHRS and CDR2 YFSETQ.

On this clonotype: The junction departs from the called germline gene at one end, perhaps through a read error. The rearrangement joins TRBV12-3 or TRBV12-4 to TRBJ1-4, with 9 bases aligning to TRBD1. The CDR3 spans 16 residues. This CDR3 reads CASRGQGSGPNGKLFF. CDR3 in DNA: TGTGCCAGTAGGGGACAGGGAAGCGGCCCAAATGGAAAACTGTTTTTT.

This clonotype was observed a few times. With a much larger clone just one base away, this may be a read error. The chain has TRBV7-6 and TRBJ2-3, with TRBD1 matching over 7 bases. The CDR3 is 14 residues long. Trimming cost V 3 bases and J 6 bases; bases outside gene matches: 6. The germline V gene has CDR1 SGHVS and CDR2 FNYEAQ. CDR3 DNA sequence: TGTGCCAGCAGCTTTGAGGGGGCAAGGGATACGCAGTATTTT. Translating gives CASSFEGARDTQYF. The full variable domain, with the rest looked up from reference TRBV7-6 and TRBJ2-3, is GAGVSQSPRYKVTKRGQDVALRCDPISGHVSLYWYRQALGQGPEFLTYFNYEAQQDKSGLPNDRFSAERPEGSISTLTIQRTEQRDSAMYRCASSFEGARDTQYFGPGTRLTVL.

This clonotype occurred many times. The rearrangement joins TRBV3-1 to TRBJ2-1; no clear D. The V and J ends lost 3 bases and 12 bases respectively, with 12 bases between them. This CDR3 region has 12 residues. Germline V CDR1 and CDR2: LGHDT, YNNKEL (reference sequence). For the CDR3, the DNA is TGTGCCAGCAGCCATCCATCCCCGGTGCAGTTCTTC. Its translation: CASSHPSPVQFF.

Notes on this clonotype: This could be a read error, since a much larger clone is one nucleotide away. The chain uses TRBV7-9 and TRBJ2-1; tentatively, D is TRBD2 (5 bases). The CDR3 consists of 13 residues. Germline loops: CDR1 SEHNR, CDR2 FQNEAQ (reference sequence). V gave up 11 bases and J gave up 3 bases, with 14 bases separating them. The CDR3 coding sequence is TGTGCCGGCGGTCCTAGCCTCTACAATGAGCAGTTCTTC. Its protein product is CAGGPSLYNEQFF.

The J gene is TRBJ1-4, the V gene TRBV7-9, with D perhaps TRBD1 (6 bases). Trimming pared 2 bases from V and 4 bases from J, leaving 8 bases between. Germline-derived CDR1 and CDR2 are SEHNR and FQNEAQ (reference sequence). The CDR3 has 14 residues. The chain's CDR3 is CASSLRQDNEKLFF. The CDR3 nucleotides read TGTGCCAGCAGCTTAAGACAGGATAATGAAAAACTGTTTTTT.

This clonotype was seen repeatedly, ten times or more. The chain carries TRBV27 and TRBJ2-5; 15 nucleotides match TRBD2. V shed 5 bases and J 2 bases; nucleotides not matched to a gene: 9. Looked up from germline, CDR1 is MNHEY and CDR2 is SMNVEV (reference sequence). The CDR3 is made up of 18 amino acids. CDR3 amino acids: CASSPGLAGGPLQETQYF. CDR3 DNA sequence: TGTGCCAGCAGTCCGGGACTAGCGGGGGGACCTTTACAAGAGACCCAGTACTTC.

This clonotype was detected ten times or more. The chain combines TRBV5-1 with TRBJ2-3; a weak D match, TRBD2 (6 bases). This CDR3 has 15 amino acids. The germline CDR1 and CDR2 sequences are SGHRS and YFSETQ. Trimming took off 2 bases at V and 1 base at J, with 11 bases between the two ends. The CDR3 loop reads CASSLLATGTDTQYF. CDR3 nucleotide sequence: TGCGCCAGCAGCTTACTAGCAACGGGCACAGATACGCAGTATTTT.

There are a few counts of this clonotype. The DNA of the CDR3 is TGTGCCAGCAGCGTTCACTCAGGGTACAATCAGCCCCAGCATTTT. The encoded protein is CASSVHSGYNQPQHF. The genes are TRBV7-2 and TRBJ1-5, with D possibly TRBD1 on 5 matching bases. The CDR3 extends over 15 amino acids. Germline V gene lookup returns CDR1 SGHTA and CDR2 FQGNSA. Trimming removed 5 bases at V and 3 bases at J, with 14 bases between.

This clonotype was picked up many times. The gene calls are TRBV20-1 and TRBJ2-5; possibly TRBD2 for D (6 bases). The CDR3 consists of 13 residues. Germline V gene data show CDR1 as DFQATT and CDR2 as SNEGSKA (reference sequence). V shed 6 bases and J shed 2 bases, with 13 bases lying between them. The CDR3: CSAQRRGQETQYF. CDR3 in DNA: TGCAGTGCACAGCGGAGGGGTCAAGAGACCCAGTACTTC.

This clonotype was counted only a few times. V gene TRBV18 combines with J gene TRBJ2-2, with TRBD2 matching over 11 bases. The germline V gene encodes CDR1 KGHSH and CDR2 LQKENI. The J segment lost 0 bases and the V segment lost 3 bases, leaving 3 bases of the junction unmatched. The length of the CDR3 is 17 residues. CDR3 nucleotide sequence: TGTGCCAGCTCACCGGGACTAGCGGTTACGAACACCGGGGAGCTGTTTTTT. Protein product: CASSPGLAVTNTGELFF.

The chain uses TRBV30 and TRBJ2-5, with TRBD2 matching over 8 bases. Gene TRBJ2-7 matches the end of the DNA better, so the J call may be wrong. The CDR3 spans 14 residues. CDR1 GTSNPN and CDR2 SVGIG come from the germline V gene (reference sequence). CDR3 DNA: TGTGCCTGGAGTCCCGGGGGGGCTAGGTACGAGCAGTACTTC. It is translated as CAWSPGGARYEQYF.

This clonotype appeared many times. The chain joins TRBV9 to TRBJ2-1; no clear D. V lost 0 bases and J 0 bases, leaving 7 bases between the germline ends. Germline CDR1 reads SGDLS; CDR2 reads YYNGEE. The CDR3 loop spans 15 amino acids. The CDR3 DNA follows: TGTGCCAGCAGCGTAGTTGGCGGCTCCTACAATGAGCAGTTCTTC. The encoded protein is CASSVVGGSYNEQFF.

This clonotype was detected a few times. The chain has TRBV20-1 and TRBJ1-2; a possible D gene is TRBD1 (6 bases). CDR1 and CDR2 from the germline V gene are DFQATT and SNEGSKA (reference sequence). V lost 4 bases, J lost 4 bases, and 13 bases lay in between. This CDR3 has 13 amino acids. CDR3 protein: CSATVRQAYGYTF. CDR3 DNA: TGCAGTGCTACAGTGAGACAGGCCTATGGCTACACCTTC.

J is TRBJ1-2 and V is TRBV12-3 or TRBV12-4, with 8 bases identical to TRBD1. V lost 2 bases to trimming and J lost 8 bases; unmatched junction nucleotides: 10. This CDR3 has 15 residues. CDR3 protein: CASSLSGRGLWGYTF. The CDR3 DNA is TGTGCCAGCAGTTTATCCGGCAGGGGGCTTTGGGGCTACACCTTC.

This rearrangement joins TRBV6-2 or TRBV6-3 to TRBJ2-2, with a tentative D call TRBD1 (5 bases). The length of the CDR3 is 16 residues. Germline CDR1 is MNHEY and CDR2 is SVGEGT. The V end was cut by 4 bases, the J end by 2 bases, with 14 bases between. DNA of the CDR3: TGTGCCAGCAGTTTGAGGTTCAGGGCCAACACCGGGGAGCTGTTTTTT. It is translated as CASSLRFRANTGELFF.

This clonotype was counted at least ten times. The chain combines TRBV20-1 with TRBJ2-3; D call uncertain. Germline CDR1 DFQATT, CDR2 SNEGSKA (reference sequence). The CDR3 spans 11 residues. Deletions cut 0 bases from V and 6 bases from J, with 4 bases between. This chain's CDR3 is CSARDRDTQYF. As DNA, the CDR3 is TGCAGTGCTAGAGATCGGGATACGCAGTATTTT.

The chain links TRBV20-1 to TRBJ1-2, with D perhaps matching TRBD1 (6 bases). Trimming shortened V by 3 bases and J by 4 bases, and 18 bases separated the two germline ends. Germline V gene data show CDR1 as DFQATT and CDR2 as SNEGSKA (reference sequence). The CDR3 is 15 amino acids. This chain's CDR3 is CSASPTPGGGYGYTF. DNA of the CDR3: TGCAGTGCTAGCCCCACCCCGGGAGGGGGCTATGGCTACACCTTC.

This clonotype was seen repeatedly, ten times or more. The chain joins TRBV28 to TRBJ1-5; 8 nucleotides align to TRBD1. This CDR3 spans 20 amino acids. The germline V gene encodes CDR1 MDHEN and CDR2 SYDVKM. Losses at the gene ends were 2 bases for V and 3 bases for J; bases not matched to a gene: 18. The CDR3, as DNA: TGTGCCAGCAGTTTACGTCGGACTCAGGACAGGGATTATCTCAATCAGCCCCAGCATTTT. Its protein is CASSLRRTQDRDYLNQPQHF.

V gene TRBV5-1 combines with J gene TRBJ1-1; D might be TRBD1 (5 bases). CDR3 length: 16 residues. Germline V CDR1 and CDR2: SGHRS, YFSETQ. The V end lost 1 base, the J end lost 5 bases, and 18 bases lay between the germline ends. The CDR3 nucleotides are TGCGCCAGCAGCTTGAGGACTGGACGTGGGGGGACTGAAGCTTTCTTT. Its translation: CASSLRTGRGGTEAFF.